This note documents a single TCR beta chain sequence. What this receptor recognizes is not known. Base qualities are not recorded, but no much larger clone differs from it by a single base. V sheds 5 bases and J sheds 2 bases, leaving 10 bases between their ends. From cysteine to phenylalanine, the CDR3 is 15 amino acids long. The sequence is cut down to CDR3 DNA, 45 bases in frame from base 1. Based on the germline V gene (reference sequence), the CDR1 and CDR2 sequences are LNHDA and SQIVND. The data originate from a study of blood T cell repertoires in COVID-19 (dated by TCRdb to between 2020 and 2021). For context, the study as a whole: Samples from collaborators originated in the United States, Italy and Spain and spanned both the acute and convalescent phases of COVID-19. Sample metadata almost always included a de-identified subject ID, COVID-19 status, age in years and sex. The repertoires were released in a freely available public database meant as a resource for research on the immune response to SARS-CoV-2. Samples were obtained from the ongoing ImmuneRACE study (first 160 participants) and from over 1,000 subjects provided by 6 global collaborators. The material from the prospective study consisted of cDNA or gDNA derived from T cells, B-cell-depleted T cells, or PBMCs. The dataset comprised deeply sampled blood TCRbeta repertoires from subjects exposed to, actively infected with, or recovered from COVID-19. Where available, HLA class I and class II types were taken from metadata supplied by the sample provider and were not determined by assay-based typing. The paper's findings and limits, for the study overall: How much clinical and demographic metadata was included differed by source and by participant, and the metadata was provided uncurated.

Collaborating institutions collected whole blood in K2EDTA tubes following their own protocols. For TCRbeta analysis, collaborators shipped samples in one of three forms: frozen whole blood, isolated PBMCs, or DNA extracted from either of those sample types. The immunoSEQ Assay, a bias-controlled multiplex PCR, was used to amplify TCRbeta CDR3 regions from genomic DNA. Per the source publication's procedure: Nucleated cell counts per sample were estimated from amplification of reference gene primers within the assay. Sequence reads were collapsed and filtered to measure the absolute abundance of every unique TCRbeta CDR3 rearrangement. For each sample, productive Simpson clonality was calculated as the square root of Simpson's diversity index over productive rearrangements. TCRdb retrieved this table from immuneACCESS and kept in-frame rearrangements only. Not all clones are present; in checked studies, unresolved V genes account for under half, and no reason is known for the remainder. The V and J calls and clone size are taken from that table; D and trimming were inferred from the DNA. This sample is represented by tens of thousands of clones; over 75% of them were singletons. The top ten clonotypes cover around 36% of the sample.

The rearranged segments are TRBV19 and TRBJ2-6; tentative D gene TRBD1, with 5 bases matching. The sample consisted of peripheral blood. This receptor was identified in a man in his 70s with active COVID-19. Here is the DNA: TGTGCCAGTAGTCCTGGGGCGACTGGGGCCAACGTCCTGACTTTC. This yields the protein CASSPGATGANVLTF.